This T cell receptor (beta chain) is drawn from a study of glioma-infiltrating T cells after dendritic cell vaccination. Study-level background: At biweekly intervals, patients got three intradermal dendritic cell vaccine injections. Study results and caveats: Only a small number of patients had complete blood and tumor samples.

As concerns this clone: Its antigen is not identified.

The primer mix had 60 V beta and 13 J beta primers. Libraries were prepared by immunoSEQ multiplex PCR; TCRdb keeps only in-frame clonotypes and omits some of them. The sample has 72,000 or so clones; about nine tenths are singletons. Time point of the sample: after dendritic cell vaccination, including at tumor progression/relapse. None of the glioblastoma patients had an isocitrate dehydrogenase mutation. V dropped 3 bases and J dropped 4; count of bases not matched to a gene: 7. This CDR3 has 16 residues. Germline loops: CDR1 MNHNY, CDR2 SVGAGI (reference sequence). This chain uses TRBV6-6 with TRBJ2-1; TRBD2 aligns across 9 bases. This sample comprised blood, obtained after dendritic cell vaccination. The receptor was derived from a human donor with glioblastoma. CDR3 DNA sequence: TGTGCCAGCAGTTATCGGCTAGCGGGGTTATACAATGAGCAGTTCTTC. Its translation is CASSYRLAGLYNEQFF.